The text below deals with one TCR beta chain. The entry originates in a study of technical replicates of blood from several donors. CDR1 is LNHDA and CDR2 is SQIVND in the germline V gene (reference sequence). V was cut by 5 bases and J by 8 bases, with 18 bases left in between. The CDR3 has 15 residues. This table comes from immunoSEQ multiplex PCR, and its TCRdb copy is limited to in-frame clones, with some not included. The sample consists of fewer than 90,000 clones, about 93% of them appearing once. This chain links TRBV19 with TRBJ1-4; D may be TRBD1 (6 bases). This receptor was taken from a human donor in good health. Sequenced material: T cells isolated from PBMCs. The CDR3 sequence is CASSPTHRVREKLFF. The DNA for the CDR3 is TGTGCCAGTAGTCCCACCCACAGGGTTCGGGAAAAACTGTTTTTT.